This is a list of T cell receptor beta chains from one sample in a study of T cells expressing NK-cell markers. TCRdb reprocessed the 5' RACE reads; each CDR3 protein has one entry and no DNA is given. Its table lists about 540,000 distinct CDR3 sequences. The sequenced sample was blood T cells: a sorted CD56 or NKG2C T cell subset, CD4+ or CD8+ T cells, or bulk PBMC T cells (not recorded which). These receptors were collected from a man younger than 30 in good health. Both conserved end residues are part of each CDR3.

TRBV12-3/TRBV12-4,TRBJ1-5,CASTSGTGPSNQPQHF
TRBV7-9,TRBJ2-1,CASGGGGNEQFF
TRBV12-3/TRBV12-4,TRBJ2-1,CASSAEQGFSYNEQFF
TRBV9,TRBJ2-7,CASSGGQGNSYEQYF
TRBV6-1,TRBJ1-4,CSSSDTKGPNEKLFF
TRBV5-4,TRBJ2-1,CASKGLGGNEQFF
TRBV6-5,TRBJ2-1,CASSYRLAGAQSSYNEQFF
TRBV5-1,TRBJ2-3,CASRESGRPDTQYF
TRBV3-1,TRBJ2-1,CASSHAASGIGPYNEQFF
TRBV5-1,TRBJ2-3,CASSFGLRREDTDTQYF
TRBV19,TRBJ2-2,CASGRETGGYTGELFF
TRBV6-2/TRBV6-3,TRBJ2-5,CASSYFFETQYF
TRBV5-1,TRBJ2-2,CASSPTGARNTGELFF
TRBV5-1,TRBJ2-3,CASSLILGSDTQYF
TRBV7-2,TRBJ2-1,CASRPEAGAYNEQFF
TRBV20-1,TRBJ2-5,CSATDPGLAGEETQYF
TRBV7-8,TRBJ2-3,CASSFEGGRALDTQYF
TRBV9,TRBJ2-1,CASSVSGLAGDEQFF
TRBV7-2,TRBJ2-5,CASSYPLGGRGGETQYF
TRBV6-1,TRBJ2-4,CASSQGTSGDIQYF
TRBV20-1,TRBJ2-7,CSACSSSVTTQLNDEQYF